The T cell receptor (beta chain) under discussion was sequenced for a study of blood T cell repertoires in COVID-19 (dated by TCRdb to the early 2020s). General notes on the study: The collaborator samples originated in the United States, Italy and Spain and spanned the acute and convalescent phases of COVID-19. The material from the prospective study consisted of cDNA or gDNA derived from T cells, B-cell-depleted T cells, or PBMCs. Deeply sampled blood TCRbeta repertoires from subjects exposed to, actively infected with, or recovered from COVID-19 were included in the dataset. The repertoires were released in a freely available public database intended as a resource for research on the immune response to SARS-CoV-2. Samples came from the ongoing ImmuneRACE study (first 160 participants) plus 1,254 subjects from 6 global collaborators. Sample metadata almost always included a de-identified subject ID, COVID-19 status, age in years and sex. Where available, HLA class I and class II types were taken from metadata supplied by the sample provider and were not determined by assay-based typing. Results and caveats for the whole study, not just this receptor: The quantity of clinical and demographic metadata differed by source and by participant and was supplied without curation.

The germline V gene supplies CDR1 SNHLY and CDR2 FYNNEI. V was cut back by 3 bases and J by 5 bases, leaving a gap of 16 bases between them. From cysteine to phenylalanine, the CDR3 is 15 amino acids long. Solely the CDR3 DNA is kept, with 45 bases framed from the first base. TCRbeta CDR3 regions were amplified from genomic DNA by means of the immunoSEQ Assay, a bias-controlled multiplex PCR. As for the authors' bioinformatics: Within the assay, amplification of reference gene primers was used to estimate how many nucleated cells each sample contained. To quantify the absolute abundance of each unique TCRbeta CDR3 rearrangement, sequence reads were collapsed and filtered. Productive Simpson clonality was computed per sample as the square root of Simpson's diversity index over productive rearrangements. Entries here come from immuneACCESS through TCRdb and include only in-frame sequences with V and J called. Some clones fail to appear in such tables; in the studies checked, an unresolved V gene covers under half of the shortfall, and the cause of the remainder is unknown. V, J and clone size reflect that table, while D and trimming were determined from the DNA. Across this sample there are approximately 230,000 clones, with 70% to 90% seen only once. Around 3% of the sample belongs to the ten largest clones.

As regards this clone: This receptor's antigen is unknown. One base away there is no much larger clone; base qualities are not given.

Collaborating institutions collected whole blood in K2EDTA tubes following their own protocols. For TCRbeta analysis, collaborators shipped samples as frozen whole blood, isolated PBMCs, or DNA extracted from either of those sample types. The chain employs TRBV2 and TRBJ2-5; the D gene is unclear. Sequenced sample: peripheral blood. The receptor was derived from a young man with active or convalescent COVID-19. CDR3 region: CASSERGTTGETQYF. The base sequence is TGTGCCAGCAGTGAGAGAGGAACTACCGGGGAGACCCAGTACTTC.